This T cell receptor beta chain is drawn from a study of T cells in narcolepsy. The CDR3 runs 14 residues. Germline V gene data show CDR1 as MDHEN and CDR2 as SYDVKM. Trimming removed 6 bases from V and 6 bases from J, with 18 bases in between. Data came from immunoSEQ multiplex PCR; TCRdb stores just in-frame clones and leaves some out. The sample has fewer than 40,000 clones, roughly 80% seen once; the top ten hold 1.3%. The TCR sequence derives from a human donor with narcolepsy. The chain combines TRBV28 with TRBJ2-7; D is uncertain. Sequencing used CD45RA- memory CD4+ T cells from PBMCs. CDR3 sequence: CASRPPGPKGEQYF. For the CDR3, the DNA is TGTGCCAGCAGACCCCCCGGCCCCAAGGGCGAGCAGTACTTC.